This TCR beta chain was retrieved from a study of CXCR3-negative and CXCR3-positive naive CD8 T cells. Whole-study context: The dataset comprises approximately 140 million TRB reads in total, with about 1.5 +/- 0.3 million reads per library.

Triplicate sorting captured around 300,000 cells each from every CD8+ T cell subset. The naive CD8+ gate required CD45RO-CCR7+CD27+CD95- phenotype. Study findings and constraints: TRBV-TRBJ usage was similar across naive CXCR3 subsets but distinct in memory cells. Relative to CXCR3-negative naive cells, CXCR3-positive naive cells had more hydrophobic TRB CDR3s.

5' RACE that incorporated UMI labels was used to prepare the TRB cDNA libraries. One entry per CDR3 protein, without DNA, is what TCRdb gives after re-calling the 5' RACE reads. Its table records around 140,000 distinct CDR3 sequences. A note on this clonotype: Its antigen is unidentified.

Germline-derived CDR1 and CDR2 are MRHNA and SNTAGT. The CDR3 consists of 14 residues. V gene TRBV6-4 combines with J gene TRBJ2-1; the D call of TRBD2 rests on TCRdb alone, since no DNA is present to check it. Sequenced: naive CXCR3+ CD8+ T cells from blood. As for subset: CD45RO-CCR7+CD27+CD95- naive CD8+ T cells expressing CXCR3 (TNR3+). The sequence was collected from a human donor in good health. Some clones in this sample may be carry-over from other donors' samples. CDR3 residues: CASSDERESYEQFF.